A selection of T cell receptor beta chains follows, all from one sample in a study of control samples from healthy donors and cancer patients. Only in-frame clones appear in the TCRdb table, and some are missing; sequencing was by immunoSEQ multiplex PCR. The sample gives tens of thousands of clones, 75% to 90% of which show up once; around 15% is in the top ten. Sequenced: blood. Every receptor here comes from a man between 50 and 59 years old in good health. Each CDR3 is given with its conserved first and last residue. Fields, in order: V gene, D gene, J gene, clone size, CDR3 protein, CDR3 DNA. D genes are given only for firm matches. Clone size appears in some rows only: once, few, many, or a class for an expanded clone.

V: TRBV29-1; D: TRBD2; J: TRBJ2-7; size: .; CDR3: CSVETGLAGGSPQYF; DNA: TGCAGCGTTGAAACCGGACTAGCGGGAGGTTCCCCGCAGTACTTC
V: TRBV29-1; D: TRBD2; J: TRBJ2-1; size: .; CDR3: CSVDSGTSGSDEQFF; DNA: TGCAGCGTAGATTCCGGGACTAGCGGGAGCGATGAGCAGTTCTTC
V: TRBV24-1; D: TRBD1; J: TRBJ1-2; size: .; CDR3: CATSTPGQGADGYTF; DNA: TGTGCCACCAGTACCCCGGGACAGGGGGCCGATGGCTACACCTTC
V: TRBV18; D: .; J: TRBJ1-1; size: .; CDR3: CASSPPARNTEAFF; DNA: TGTGCCAGCTCACCACCGGCGAGAAACACTGAAGCTTTCTTT
V: TRBV9; D: TRBD2; J: TRBJ2-1; size: .; CDR3: CASSPASSSGSRSDNEQFF; DNA: TGTGCCAGCAGCCCGGCATCCTCTAGCGGGAGTCGATCGGACAATGAGCAGTTCTTC
V: TRBV2; D: .; J: TRBJ2-1; size: .; CDR3: CASSNGVQNEQFF; DNA: TGTGCCAGCAGTAACGGGGTTCAAAATGAGCAGTTCTTC
V: TRBV11-2; D: .; J: TRBJ1-6; size: .; CDR3: CTSSLADRSSYNSPLHF; DNA: TGTACCAGCAGCTTAGCGGACCGGAGCTCCTATAATTCACCCCTCCACTTT
V: TRBV7-9; D: TRBD2; J: TRBJ2-1; size: .; CDR3: CASSLEAGGYNEQFF; DNA: TGTGCCAGCAGCTTAGAGGCGGGAGGGTACAATGAGCAGTTCTTC
V: TRBV30; D: TRBD1; J: TRBJ1-6; size: .; CDR3: CAWSPLTGSNSPLHF; DNA: TGTGCCTGGAGTCCCCTGACAGGGAGCAATTCACCCCTCCACTTT
V: TRBV7-6; D: TRBD2; J: TRBJ2-4; size: .; CDR3: CASSPIAGRQNIQYF; DNA: TGTGCCAGCAGCCCTATAGCGGGAAGACAAAACATTCAGTACTTC
V: TRBV7-2; D: .; J: TRBJ2-1; size: .; CDR3: CASSLGPPSSYNEQFF; DNA: TGTGCCAGCAGCCTCGGCCCACCCAGCTCCTACAATGAGCAGTTCTTC
V: TRBV30; D: .; J: TRBJ2-7; size: medium-sized; CDR3: CAWSREPYEQYF; DNA: TGTGCCTGGAGCCGTGAGCCCTACGAGCAGTACTTC
V: TRBV7-2; D: TRBD2; J: TRBJ2-5; size: .; CDR3: CASSPGTSLETQYF; DNA: TGTGCCAGCAGCCCCGGGACTAGCCTCGAGACCCAGTACTTC
V: TRBV7-2; D: .; J: TRBJ2-1; size: .; CDR3: CASSSEATLSYNEQFF; DNA: TGTGCCAGCAGCTCAGAGGCCACTCTTTCCTACAATGAGCAGTTCTTC
V: TRBV28; D: .; J: TRBJ1-2; size: .; CDR3: CASSFYRYRSNYGYTF; DNA: TGTGCCAGCAGTTTTTACAGGTACAGATCAAACTATGGCTACACCTTC
V: TRBV4-3; D: TRBD2; J: TRBJ2-3; size: .; CDR3: CASSQATSGKDTQYF; DNA: TGCGCCAGCAGCCAGGCGACTAGCGGGAAGGATACGCAGTATTTT
V: TRBV5-5; D: .; J: TRBJ1-1; size: .; CDR3: CASSSSVNTEAFF; DNA: TGTGCCAGCAGCTCCTCAGTGAACACTGAAGCTTTCTTT
V: TRBV7-7; D: .; J: TRBJ2-5; size: once; CDR3: CASSGVIGDTQYF; DNA: TGTGCTTCCTCTGGGGTGATAGGGGACACCCAGTACTTC
V: TRBV2; D: .; J: TRBJ2-1; size: .; CDR3: CASSVSPYNEQFF; DNA: TGTGCCAGCAGTGTCTCCCCCTACAATGAGCAGTTCTTC
V: TRBV5-1; D: .; J: TRBJ2-7; size: few; CDR3: CASSPSRELYEQYF; DNA: TGCGCCAGCAGCCCGTCCCGGGAACTCTACGAGCAGTACTTC
V: TRBV18; D: .; J: TRBJ1-4; size: .; CDR3: CASSPPGGRGEKLFF; DNA: TGTGCCAGCTCACCACCGGGGGGGCGTGGTGAAAAACTGTTTTTT